The 16 T cell receptor beta chains presented below share a single source sample, sequenced in a study of T-cell reconstitution after alpha-beta-depleted transplantation in children. Preparing the TCRbeta library involved the use of unique molecular identifiers. In TCRdb, the PCR reads were re-called with MiXCR into one record per CDR3 protein. Among about 500,000 distinct CDR3 sequences listed, approximately 32% were seen once. The sample was PBMCs from the stem cell graft donor, taken from the stem cell graft. These receptors all stem from a human donor who donated a stem cell graft to a child with aplastic anemia.

This clonotype was detected a few times. The rearrangement uses TRBV5-1 and TRBJ1-4; no reliable D call. CDR1 is SGHRS and CDR2 is YFSETQ in the germline V gene. Deletions cut 1 base from V and 5 bases from J, with 9 bases between. The CDR3 runs 14 residues. CDR3 sequence reads: CASSLNTGNEKLFF. CDR3 DNA sequence: TGCGCCAGCAGCTTGAACACGGGGAATGAAAAACTGTTTTTT. Full variable domain (missing parts from reference TRBV5-1 and TRBJ1-4): KAGVTQTPRYLIKTRGQQVTLSCSPISGHRSVSWYQQTPGQGLQFLFEYFSETQRNKGNFPGRFSGRQFSNSRSEMNVSTLELGDSALYLCASSLNTGNEKLFFGSGTQLSVL.

The rearrangement joins TRBV20-1 to TRBJ2-1; 8 bases agree with TRBD2. CDR1 DFQATT and CDR2 SNEGSKA come from the germline V gene (reference sequence). There are 15 residues in the CDR3. Trimming at V came to 2 bases and at J to 9 bases, leaving 12 bases not matched to a gene. The CDR3 DNA reads as TGCAGTGCTAGAAGCCTGTCTAGCGGGTCGGGTGAGCAGTTCTTC. Protein sequence: CSARSLSSGSGEQFF.

This clonotype was seen a few times. The genes are TRBV10-2 and TRBJ2-5; D could derive from TRBD1 or TRBD2 (5 bases each). The CDR3 loop spans 15 amino acids. Deletions cut 5 bases from V and 2 bases from J, with 15 bases between. Germline V gives CDR1 WSHSY, CDR2 SAAADI. The CDR3 loop is CASSTGTEEQETQYF. The CDR3 DNA follows: TGCGCCAGCAGTACCGGGACGGAGGAACAAGAGACCCAGTACTTC.

The genes are TRBV10-3 and TRBJ1-1; perhaps TRBD1 as D (5 bases). The germline V and J ends were trimmed by 5 bases and 1 base, with 14 bases remaining between them. The CDR3 runs 15 residues. The V gene's germline CDR1 is ENHRY and CDR2 SYGVKD. DNA of the CDR3: TGTGCCATCAGTCGCCCGGAGACAGCGAACACTGAAGCTTTCTTT. It translates to CAISRPETANTEAFF.

The chain combines TRBV27 with TRBJ2-2, with D unresolved. V lost 6 bases and J 6 bases, leaving 11 bases between the germline ends. Germline loops: CDR1 MNHEY, CDR2 SMNVEV (reference sequence). This CDR3 contains 13 residues. The CDR3 coding sequence is TGTGCCAGCAGACTGGTGGGGTCCGGGGAGCTGTTTTTT. Translated, it gives CASRLVGSGELFF.

This chain links TRBV12-3 or TRBV12-4 with TRBJ2-1, with D possibly being TRBD1 (6 bases). The V and J ends lost 5 bases and 5 bases respectively, with 16 bases between them. The CDR3 is made up of 15 amino acids. CDR3 coding DNA: TGTGCCAGCAGTCGTGAGGGGGTCTATGACAATGAGCAGTTCTTC. It is translated as CASSREGVYDNEQFF.

As DNA, the CDR3 is TGTGCCAGCAGCCCCGGGGTTTACACTGAAGCTTTCTTT. It yields the protein CASSPGVYTEAFF. The chain recombines TRBV9 with TRBJ1-1; D not certain. The CDR3 is 13 residues long. CDR1 is SGDLS, CDR2 YYNGEE, per germline. With 4 bases removed from V and 3 bases from J, the gap between germline ends came to 10 bases.

This clonotype was counted between two and nine times. The chain combines TRBV18 with TRBJ2-7; 8 bases map to TRBD1. Per the germline V gene, CDR1 is KGHSH and CDR2 is LQKENI. CDR3 length: 13 residues. Trimming removed 8 bases from V and 3 bases from J; junction bases left unmatched: 6. CDR3 region: CASAGQGYYEQYF. CDR3 in DNA: TGTGCCAGCGCCGGACAGGGTTACTACGAGCAGTACTTC.

There are a few counts of this clonotype. DNA for the CDR3: TGTGCCAGCAGTCCCGGGACAGGGGAGAACACTGAAGCTTTCTTT. Residues: CASSPGTGENTEAFF. This sequence joins TRBV6-1 and TRBJ1-1; TRBD1 agrees at 10 bases. V trimming: 5 bases; J trimming: 1 base; junction bases outside the gene matches: 4. The germline V gene has CDR1 MNHNS and CDR2 SASEGT. The CDR3 length is 15 residues.

This clonotype occurred a few times. The chain employs TRBV6-5 and TRBJ1-5; TRBD1 agrees at 7 bases. With 7 bases clipped from V and 1 base from J, the junction kept 1 base outside the gene matches. The CDR3 has 13 residues. CDR1 and CDR2 from the germline V gene are MNHEY and SVGAGI. CDR3 sequence reads: CASTDRSNQPQHF. CDR3 coding DNA: TGTGCCAGCACGGACAGGAGCAATCAGCCCCAGCATTTT.

J is TRBJ1-2 and V is TRBV20-1; TRBD1 is a possible D gene (6 bases). Between the trimmed V and J ends, which lost 2 bases and 4 bases, there was a span of 11 bases. This CDR3 is 13 amino acids long. CDR1 and CDR2 (germline): DFQATT, SNEGSKA (reference sequence). The CDR3 DNA reads TGCAGTGCTAGACCCGACAGGCCCTATGGCTACACCTTC. This translates into CSARPDRPYGYTF.

This clonotype was seen a handful of times. The chain links TRBV12-3 or TRBV12-4 to TRBJ2-5; D perhaps matches TRBD1 (6 bases). V lost 7 bases and J 5 bases, leaving 14 bases between the germline ends. CDR3 length: 13 amino acids. CDR3 residues: CASTLTGRETQYF. Here the CDR3 DNA reads TGTGCCAGCACCCTGACAGGCAGGGAGACCCAGTACTTC.

The chain uses TRBV5-1 and TRBJ1-2, with TRBD1 identical over 8 bases. After removal of 0 bases from V and 4 bases from J, the junction contained 5 bases not matched to a gene. The CDR3 runs to 15 residues. Germline CDR1 and CDR2: SGHRS and YFSETQ. Here the CDR3 reads CASSLDGQGVYGYTF. The CDR3 DNA is TGCGCCAGCAGCTTGGATGGACAGGGAGTCTATGGCTACACCTTC.

J is TRBJ2-6 and V is TRBV5-1; unclear D gene. This CDR3 has 14 residues. Deletions cut 4 bases from V and 4 bases from J, with 9 bases between. The germline gives CDR1 SGHRS, CDR2 YFSETQ. The CDR3 coding sequence is TGCGCCAGCAGCCTGCCAGGAGGGGCCAACGTCCTGACTTTC. Encoded protein: CASSLPGGANVLTF. The whole variable domain, filled in from reference TRBV5-1 and TRBJ2-6, reads KAGVTQTPRYLIKTRGQQVTLSCSPISGHRSVSWYQQTPGQGLQFLFEYFSETQRNKGNFPGRFSGRQFSNSRSEMNVSTLELGDSALYLCASSLPGGANVLTFGAGSRLTVL.

The chain carries TRBV30 and TRBJ2-2; D is unclear. Germline V gene sequence: CDR1 GTSNPN, CDR2 SVGIG (reference sequence). There are 15 residues in the CDR3. With 2 bases removed from V and 2 bases from J, the gap between germline ends came to 12 bases. CDR3 protein: CAWSRLNTNTGELFF. In DNA, the CDR3 is TGTGCCTGGAGTAGGTTGAACACCAACACCGGGGAGCTGTTTTTT.

This clonotype was seen a handful of times. V and J are TRBV7-3 and TRBJ2-1; 11 bases agree with TRBD1. Germline lookup yields CDR1 SGHTA and CDR2 FQGTGA. There are 16 residues in the CDR3. V lost 5 bases, J lost 6 bases, and 9 bases stayed unmatched. Here the CDR3 reads CASSVSSGTGGNEQFF. The CDR3 DNA is TGTGCCAGCAGCGTGTCCTCCGGGACAGGGGGCAATGAGCAGTTCTTC.